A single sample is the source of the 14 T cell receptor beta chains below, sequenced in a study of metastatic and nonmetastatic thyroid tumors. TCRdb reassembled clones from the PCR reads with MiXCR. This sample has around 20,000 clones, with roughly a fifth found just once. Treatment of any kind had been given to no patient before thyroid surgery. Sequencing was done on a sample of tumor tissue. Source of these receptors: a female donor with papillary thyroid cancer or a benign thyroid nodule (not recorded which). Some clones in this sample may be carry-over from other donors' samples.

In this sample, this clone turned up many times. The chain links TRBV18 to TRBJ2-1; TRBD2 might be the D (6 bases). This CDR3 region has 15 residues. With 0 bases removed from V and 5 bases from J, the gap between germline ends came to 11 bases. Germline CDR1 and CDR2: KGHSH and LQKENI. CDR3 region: CASSPPGTGNNEQFF. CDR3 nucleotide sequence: TGTGCCAGCTCACCACCGGGGACTGGGAACAATGAGCAGTTCTTC.

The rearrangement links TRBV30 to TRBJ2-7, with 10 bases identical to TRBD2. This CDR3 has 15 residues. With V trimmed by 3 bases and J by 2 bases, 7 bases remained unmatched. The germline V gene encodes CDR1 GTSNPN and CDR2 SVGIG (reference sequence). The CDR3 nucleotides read TGTGCCTGGAGCGGCGGACTAGCGGCGCCCTACGAGCAGTACTTC. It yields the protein CAWSGGLAAPYEQYF.

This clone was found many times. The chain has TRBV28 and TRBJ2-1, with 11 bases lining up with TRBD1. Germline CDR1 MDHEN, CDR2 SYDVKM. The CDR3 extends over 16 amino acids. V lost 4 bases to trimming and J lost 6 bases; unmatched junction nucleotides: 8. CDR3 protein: CASSSPGTGGVNEQFF. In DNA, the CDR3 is TGTGCCAGCAGTTCCCCCGGGACAGGGGGGGTCAATGAGCAGTTCTTC.

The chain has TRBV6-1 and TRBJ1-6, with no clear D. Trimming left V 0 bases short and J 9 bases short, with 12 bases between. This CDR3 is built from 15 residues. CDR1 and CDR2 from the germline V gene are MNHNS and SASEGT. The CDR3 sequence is CASSEALGKGSPLHF. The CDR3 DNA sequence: TGTGCCAGCAGTGAAGCTCTTGGCAAAGGTTCACCCCTCCACTTT.

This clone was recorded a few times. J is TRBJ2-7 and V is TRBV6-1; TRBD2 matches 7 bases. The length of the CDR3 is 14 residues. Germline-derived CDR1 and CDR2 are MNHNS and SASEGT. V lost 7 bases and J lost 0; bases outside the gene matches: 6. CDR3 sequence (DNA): TGTGCCAGCACCGGAACGGGGGGCTCCTACGAGCAGTACTTC. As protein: CASTGTGGSYEQYF.

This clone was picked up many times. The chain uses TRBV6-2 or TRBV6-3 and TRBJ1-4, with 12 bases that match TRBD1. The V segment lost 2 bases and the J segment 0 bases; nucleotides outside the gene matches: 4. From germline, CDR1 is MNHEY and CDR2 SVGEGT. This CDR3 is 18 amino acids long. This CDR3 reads CASSYPGQGAPTNEKLFF. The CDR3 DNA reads TGTGCCAGCAGTTACCCGGGACAGGGGGCACCAACTAATGAAAAACTGTTTTTT.

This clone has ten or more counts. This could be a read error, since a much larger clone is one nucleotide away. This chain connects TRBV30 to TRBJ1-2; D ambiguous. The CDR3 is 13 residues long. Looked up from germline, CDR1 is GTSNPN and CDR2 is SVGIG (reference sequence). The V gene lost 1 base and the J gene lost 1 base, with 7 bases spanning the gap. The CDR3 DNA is TGTGCCTGGAGTGCGAAGGGTAACTATGGCTACACCTTC. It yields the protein CAWSAKGNYGYTF.

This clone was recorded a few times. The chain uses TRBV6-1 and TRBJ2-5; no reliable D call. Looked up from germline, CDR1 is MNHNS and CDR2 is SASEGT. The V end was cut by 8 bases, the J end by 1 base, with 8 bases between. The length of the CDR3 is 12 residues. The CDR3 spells CASGSSQETQYF. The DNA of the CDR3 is TGTGCCAGCGGGTCGAGCCAAGAGACCCAGTACTTC.

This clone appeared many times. The CDR3 nucleotides read TGCGCCAGCAGCTTTATTCGGGCCGGGGAGCTGTTTTTT. As protein: CASSFIRAGELFF. The chain recombines TRBV5-1 with TRBJ2-2, with D hard to call. CDR1 and CDR2 from the germline V gene are SGHRS and YFSETQ. The CDR3 spans 13 residues. V was cut by 2 bases and J by 6 bases, with 8 bases left in between.

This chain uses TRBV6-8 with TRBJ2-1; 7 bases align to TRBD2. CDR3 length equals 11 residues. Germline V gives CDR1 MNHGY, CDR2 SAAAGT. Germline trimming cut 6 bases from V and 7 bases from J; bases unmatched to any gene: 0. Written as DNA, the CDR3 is TGTGCCAGCAGGGGGGGGAATGAGCAGTTCTTC. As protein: CASRGGNEQFF.

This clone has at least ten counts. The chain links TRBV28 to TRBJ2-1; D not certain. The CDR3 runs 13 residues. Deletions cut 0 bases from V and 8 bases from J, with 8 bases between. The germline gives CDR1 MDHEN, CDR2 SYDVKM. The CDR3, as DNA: TGTGCCAGCAGTTTATGGGGCCGCGATGAGCAGTTCTTC. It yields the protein CASSLWGRDEQFF.

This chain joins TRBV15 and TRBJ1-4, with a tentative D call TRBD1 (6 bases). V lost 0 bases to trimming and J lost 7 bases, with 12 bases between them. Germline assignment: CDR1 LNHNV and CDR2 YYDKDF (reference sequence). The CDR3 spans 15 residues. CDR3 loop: CATSRDPGGAEKLFF. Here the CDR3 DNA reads TGTGCCACCAGCAGAGATCCGGGGGGGGCTGAAAAACTGTTTTTT.

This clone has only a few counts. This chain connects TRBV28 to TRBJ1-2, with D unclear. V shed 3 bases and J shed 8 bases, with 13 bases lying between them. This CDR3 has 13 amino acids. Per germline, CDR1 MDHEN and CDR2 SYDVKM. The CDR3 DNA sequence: TGTGCCAGCAGTTTGGTAGCTTCGAGGGGCTACACCTTC. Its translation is CASSLVASRGYTF.

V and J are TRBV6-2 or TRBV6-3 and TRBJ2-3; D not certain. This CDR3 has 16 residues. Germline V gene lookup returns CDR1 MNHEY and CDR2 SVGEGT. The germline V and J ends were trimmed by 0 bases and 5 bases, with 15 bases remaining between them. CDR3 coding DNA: TGTGCCAGCAGTTACTCGGTGGGCGCGGTTGGAGATACGCAGTATTTT. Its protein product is CASSYSVGAVGDTQYF.